Described below is a single T cell receptor (beta chain) sequence and its context. Sequencing was performed with immunoSEQ multiplex PCR; in TCRdb, only in-frame clones are kept and a portion is missing. The repertoire holds hundreds of thousands of clones, with around nine tenths as singletons. This specimen comes from a study of shared T cell receptors in the human thymus. CDR1 is SGDLS, CDR2 YYNGEE, per germline. The CDR3 runs 13 residues. Trimming removed 0 bases at V and 7 bases at J, with 7 bases between. This same sample was also taken into another study, of human thymus T cells.

Sequencing was done on a sample of thymocytes. The rearrangement links TRBV9 to TRBJ2-2; maybe TRBD2 (5 bases). The receptor comes from a boy under two years old with a congenital heart defect. The CDR3 DNA follows: TGTGCCAGCAGCGTAGGAGGGAGCGGGGAGCTGTTTTTT. Protein: CASSVGGSGELFF.